These 18 T cell receptor beta chains share one sample of origin, sequenced in a study of blood T cell repertoires in COVID-19. Only in-frame clones appear in the TCRdb table, and some are missing; sequencing was by immunoSEQ multiplex PCR. The sample has around 300,000 clones; about nine tenths are singletons. Material: PBMCs or T cells enriched from blood (not recorded which). The receptors were sampled from a woman aged 40 to 50 who had recovered from COVID-19.

The rearrangement links TRBV13 to TRBJ1-1, with 7 bases fitting TRBD1. CDR1 PRHDT and CDR2 FYEKMQ come from the germline V gene (reference sequence). V gave up 1 base and J gave up 2 bases; unmatched junction bases: 4. The CDR3 contains 15 residues. The CDR3 nucleotides read TGTGCCAGCAGCTTAGAGTACAGGGGCAACACTGAAGCTTTCTTT. Its protein is CASSLEYRGNTEAFF.

The chain carries TRBV12-3 or TRBV12-4 and TRBJ1-2, with TRBD1 matching over 10 bases. V was clipped by 5 bases and J by 9 bases; unmatched bases: 6. CDR3 length equals 13 residues. CDR3: CASSTDRGDSYTF. The CDR3 region has the DNA TGTGCCAGCAGTACGGACAGGGGGGACAGCTACACCTTC.

The chain uses TRBV12-5 and TRBJ2-5, with a tentative D call TRBD1 (6 bases). This CDR3 contains 13 residues. Germline V gene lookup returns CDR1 LGHNT and CDR2 FRNRAP. The ends were cut back, 5 bases at V and 3 bases at J, with 10 bases in the middle. The CDR3 is CASGLGQKETQYF. The CDR3 nucleotides read TGTGCTAGTGGTCTTGGACAGAAAGAGACCCAGTACTTC.

CDR3 nucleotide sequence: TGTGCCAGCATTCAGGGGGCTTACAATGAGCAGTTCTTC. Protein product: CASIQGAYNEQFF. V is TRBV5-8 and J is TRBJ2-1, with 8 bases lining up with TRBD1. The V gene end was trimmed by 6 bases and the J gene end by 4 bases; junction bases not matched to a gene: 3. Germline CDR1 reads SGHTS; CDR2 reads YDEGEE. The CDR3 covers 13 residues.

The chain carries TRBV9 and TRBJ2-5; maybe TRBD2 (6 bases). The CDR3 sequence is 15 residues long. V was trimmed by 3 bases and J by 3 bases, leaving 15 bases between them. CDR1 and CDR2 from the germline V gene are SGDLS and YYNGEE. The DNA of the CDR3 is TGTGCCAGCAGCGAAGGGACTTACGAAAAAGAGACCCAGTACTTC. It encodes CASSEGTYEKETQYF.

The gene calls are TRBV10-1 and TRBJ1-1; D is unresolved. The CDR3 is 14 residues long. Germline CDR1 WNHNN, CDR2 SYGVQD (reference sequence). V was pared by 5 bases and J by 4 bases, with 14 bases between. The chain's CDR3 is CASSPGGRATEAFF. CDR3 DNA sequence: TGCGCCAGCAGTCCCGGAGGGCGGGCCACTGAAGCTTTCTTT.

The chain is built from TRBV24-1 and TRBJ2-3; TRBD2 matches at 9 bases. V trimming: 3 bases; J trimming: 5 bases; junction bases outside the gene matches: 8. The CDR3 loop spans 16 amino acids. Germline assignment: CDR1 KGHDR and CDR2 SFDVKD. CDR3 loop: CATSDGSGGPGDTQYF. DNA of the CDR3: TGTGCCACCAGTGATGGGAGCGGGGGGCCGGGAGATACGCAGTATTTT.

Points on this clone: An end of the junction differs from the germline gene, which may be a read error. This chain links TRBV5-8 with TRBJ2-1; 8 positions match TRBD1. In germline, CDR1 is SGHTS, CDR2 YDEGEE. There are 14 residues in the CDR3. CDR3 loop: CASSLHRGETGMVF. The CDR3, as DNA: TGTGCCAGCAGCTTGCACAGGGGGGAAACGGGGATGGTCTTC. Complete variable domain (other parts from reference TRBV5-8 and TRBJ2-1): EAGVTQSPTHLIKTRGQQATLRCSPISGHTSVYWYQQALGLGLQFLLWYDEGEERNRGNFPPRFSGRQFPNYSSELNVNALELEDSALYLCASSLHRGETGMVFGPGTRLTVL.

This clone came up once. The J gene is TRBJ1-2, the V gene TRBV5-5; D is unresolved. The CDR3 has 13 residues. In germline, CDR1 is SGHKS, CDR2 YYEKEE (reference sequence). V lost 4 bases and J 2 bases, leaving 9 bases between the germline ends. The CDR3 nucleotides are TGTGCCAGCAGCCGCGCTGAAAACTATGGCTACACCTTC. Its protein product is CASSRAENYGYTF.

This chain uses TRBV11-2 with TRBJ2-7; TRBD1 matches 7 bases. CDR1 is SGHAT and CDR2 is FQNNGV in the germline V gene. Trimming at V came to 5 bases and at J to 6 bases, leaving 13 bases not matched to a gene. This CDR3 has 15 residues. The CDR3 protein is CASSTPRQGVREQYF. The DNA of the CDR3 is TGTGCCAGCAGCACCCCTAGACAGGGTGTGCGCGAGCAGTACTTC.

The J gene is TRBJ1-2, the V gene TRBV7-9; D is perhaps TRBD1 (5 bases). The V and J ends lost 10 bases and 7 bases respectively, with 13 bases between them. The V gene's germline CDR1 is SEHNR and CDR2 FQNEAQ (reference sequence). The CDR3 is 11 amino acids. CDR3 DNA: TGTGCCATCCTCCCGGGGGGTGGCTACACCTTC. Amino acid sequence: CAILPGGGYTF.

The V and J genes are TRBV11-1 and TRBJ2-5; 7 positions agree with TRBD1. CDR1 and CDR2 (germline): SGHAT, FQDESV (reference sequence). CDR3 length: 14 amino acids. V gave up 5 bases and J gave up 5 bases; unmatched junction bases: 8. The CDR3 here is CASSTRTGRETQYF. The CDR3 region has the DNA TGTGCCAGCAGCACCAGGACAGGAAGGGAGACCCAGTACTTC.

This rearrangement joins TRBV7-9 to TRBJ2-7, with D perhaps matching TRBD2 (5 bases). CDR1 is SEHNR, CDR2 FQNEAQ, per germline (reference sequence). V was trimmed by 5 bases and J by 4 bases, leaving 6 bases between them. The CDR3 runs to 11 residues. CDR3 coding DNA: TGTGCCAGCAGCCGGGATTACGAGCAGTACTTC. As protein: CASSRDYEQYF.

The rearrangement links TRBV27 to TRBJ1-2; D not certain. The CDR3 covers 14 residues. Germline V gene data show CDR1 as MNHEY and CDR2 as SMNVEV (reference sequence). Trimming cost V 6 bases and J 8 bases, with 19 bases left between them. The CDR3 nucleotides read TGTGCCAGCAGCCTATCCTCCGGGGTTGTCGGCTACACCTTC. Protein product: CASSLSSGVVGYTF.

In its sample, this clone was seen once. V is TRBV2 and J is TRBJ2-7; TRBD2 matches at 9 bases. This CDR3 is built from 14 residues. J gave up 6 bases and V 7 bases, and 10 bases lay outside the gene matches. Germline V lookup: CDR1 SNHLY, CDR2 FYNNEI. The CDR3 DNA reads TGTGCCAGCAATTCATTAGCGGGAGCTGGCGAGCAGTACTTC. This sequence encodes CASNSLAGAGEQYF.

Only a few counts were recorded for this clone. The chain employs TRBV5-5 and TRBJ1-3; 8 bases agree with TRBD1. V was clipped by 3 bases and J by 4 bases; unmatched bases: 9. The germline V gene encodes CDR1 SGHKS and CDR2 YYEKEE (reference sequence). The CDR3 is 16 residues long. DNA for the CDR3: TGTGCCAGCAGCTGGAATTCTGGACAGGGAGGAAACACCATATATTTT. Its translation is CASSWNSGQGGNTIYF.

V and J are TRBV6-5 and TRBJ2-2, with 8 nucleotides matching TRBD1. CDR1 is MNHEY and CDR2 is SVGAGI in the germline V gene. This CDR3 comprises 13 residues. The trim removed 6 bases at V and 5 bases at J, leaving 2 bases unmatched. The CDR3 DNA follows: TGTGCCAGCAGCCGGACAGGGACCGGGGAGCTGTTTTTT. The encoded protein is CASSRTGTGELFF.

This clone has just one count. V gene TRBV10-1 combines with J gene TRBJ1-3, with TRBD1 as a possible D gene (5 bases). The CDR3 has 14 residues. V lost 6 bases to trimming and J lost 0 bases, with 9 bases between them. Per germline, CDR1 WNHNN and CDR2 SYGVQD (reference sequence). The CDR3 loop reads CASSRERSGNTIYF. The CDR3 DNA reads TGCGCCAGCAGCAGGGAACGCTCTGGAAACACCATATATTTT.